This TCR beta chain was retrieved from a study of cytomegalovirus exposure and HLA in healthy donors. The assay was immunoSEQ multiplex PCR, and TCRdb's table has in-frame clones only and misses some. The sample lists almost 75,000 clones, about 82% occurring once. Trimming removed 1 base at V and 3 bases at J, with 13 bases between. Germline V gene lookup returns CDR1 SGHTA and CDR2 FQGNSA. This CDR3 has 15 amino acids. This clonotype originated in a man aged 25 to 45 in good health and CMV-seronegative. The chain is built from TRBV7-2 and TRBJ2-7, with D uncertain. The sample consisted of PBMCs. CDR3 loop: CASSLGTLLNYEQYF. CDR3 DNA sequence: TGTGCCAGCAGCTTAGGAACGCTTCTAAACTACGAGCAGTACTTC.